One and the same sample provided the 21 T cell receptor beta chains below, sequenced in a study of blood T cell repertoires in COVID-19. Produced via immunoSEQ multiplex PCR; TCRdb's table is partial and in-frame only. The table shows around 360,000 clones, with more than 70% occurring only once. Sequences were obtained from peripheral blood. The receptors shown here come from a woman aged 25 to 39 with COVID-19, enrolled during active disease.

The V call is TRBV11-3, the J call TRBJ2-1; 13 nucleotides line up with TRBD2. Germline lookup yields CDR1 SGHNT and CDR2 YENEEA. Trimming at V came to 5 bases and at J to 12 bases, leaving 10 bases not matched to a gene. The length of the CDR3 is 15 residues. The CDR3 spells CASSEGGLAGRGQFF. The CDR3, as DNA: TGTGCCAGCAGCGAGGGGGGACTAGCGGGACGAGGGCAGTTCTTC.

The V call is TRBV3-1 (or the pseudogene TRBV3-2), the J call TRBJ2-1; 13 nucleotides line up with TRBD2. The germline V gene has CDR1 LGHDT and CDR2 YNNKEL (reference sequence). V gave up 4 bases and J gave up 8 bases; unmatched junction bases: 2. This CDR3 spans 14 amino acids. CDR3 protein: CASSPTSGRDEQFF. The CDR3 DNA reads TGTGCCAGCAGCCCCACTAGCGGGAGGGATGAGCAGTTCTTC.

This sequence joins TRBV3-1 (or the pseudogene TRBV3-2) and TRBJ2-5; TRBD1 matches at 7 bases. J gave up 1 base and V 0 bases, and 14 bases lay outside the gene matches. This CDR3 has 19 amino acids. The germline V gene has CDR1 LGHDT and CDR2 YNNKEL (reference sequence). DNA of the CDR3: TGTGCCAGCAGCCAAGATAGGGGGACAGTCCGACGATTCCAAGAGACCCAGTACTTC. This encodes CASSQDRGTVRRFQETQYF.

The J gene is TRBJ2-5, the V gene TRBV12-3 or TRBV12-4; D call uncertain. This CDR3 has 12 residues. V lost 3 bases to trimming and J lost 6 bases, with 8 bases between them. Here the CDR3 reads CASSLARKTQYF. CDR3 coding DNA: TGTGCCAGCAGTTTGGCTAGGAAGACCCAGTACTTC.

The chain links TRBV9 to TRBJ2-7; D gene unclear. This CDR3 contains 13 residues. Germline CDR1 reads SGDLS; CDR2 reads YYNGEE. Trimming left V 0 bases short and J 2 bases short, with 6 bases between. The CDR3 DNA reads TGTGCCAGCAGCGTAGATGGCCCCTACGAGCAGTACTTC. It specifies CASSVDGPYEQYF. The whole variable domain, remainder taken from reference TRBV9 and TRBJ2-7, is DSGVTQTPKHLITATGQRVTLRCSPRSGDLSVYWYQQSLDQGLQFLIQYYNGEERAKGNILERFSAQQFPDLHSELNLSSLELGDSALYFCASSVDGPYEQYFGPGTRLTVT.

The rearrangement uses TRBV30 and TRBJ2-5; TRBD2 matches at 8 bases. The CDR3 has 13 residues. Germline trimming cut 3 bases from V and 7 bases from J; bases unmatched to any gene: 7. The germline gives CDR1 GTSNPN, CDR2 SVGIG (reference sequence). CDR3 sequence (DNA): TGTGCCTGGAGGCGGGAGGAGGCGGGGACCCAGTACTTC. It encodes CAWRREEAGTQYF.

The V call is TRBV7-3, the J call TRBJ2-5; D is perhaps TRBD1 (5 bases). This CDR3 has 15 amino acids. The V end lost 4 bases, the J end lost 3 bases, and 15 bases lay between the germline ends. Germline CDR1 SGHTA, CDR2 FQGTGA. The CDR3 is CASSSTGTPKETQYF. The CDR3 DNA sequence: TGTGCCAGCAGCTCCACAGGTACCCCCAAAGAGACCCAGTACTTC.

This chain connects TRBV2 to TRBJ1-5, with D unclear. From germline, CDR1 is SNHLY and CDR2 FYNNEI. Trimming left V 4 bases short and J 1 base short, with 8 bases between. This CDR3 has 14 residues. The CDR3 protein is CASSATWSNQPQHF. CDR3 nucleotides: TGTGCCAGCAGTGCCACATGGAGCAATCAGCCCCAGCATTTT.

This rearrangement joins TRBV5-1 to TRBJ2-3, with D possibly matching TRBD2 (6 bases). Germline assignment: CDR1 SGHRS and CDR2 YFSETQ. V was trimmed by 5 bases and J by 3 bases, leaving 13 bases between them. CDR3 length: 14 residues. CDR3 bases: TGCGCCAGCAGGCCCTCCGGACTAACAGATACGCAGTATTTT. Its protein is CASRPSGLTDTQYF. The full variable domain, completed using reference TRBV5-1 and TRBJ2-3, is KAGVTQTPRYLIKTRGQQVTLSCSPISGHRSVSWYQQTPGQGLQFLFEYFSETQRNKGNFPGRFSGRQFSNSRSEMNVSTLELGDSALYLCASRPSGLTDTQYFGPGTRLTVL.

This chain connects TRBV7-9 to TRBJ2-1, with TRBD2 identical over 9 bases. This CDR3 has 14 amino acids. V shed 1 base and J 6 bases; nucleotides not matched to a gene: 1. The germline CDR1 and CDR2 sequences are SEHNR and FQNEAQ (reference sequence). The CDR3 loop is CASSLVSGGNEQFF. CDR3 in DNA: TGTGCCAGCAGCTTAGTTAGCGGGGGCAATGAGCAGTTCTTC.

This clone has at least ten counts. V gene TRBV29-1 combines with J gene TRBJ2-2, with TRBD2 as a possible D gene (5 bases). Germline V gene sequence: CDR1 SQVTM, CDR2 ANQGSEA. This CDR3 has 14 residues. Trimming cost V 8 bases and J 0 bases, with 13 bases left between them. The CDR3 nucleotides read TGCAGCACCCCCGGGGAAGCGAACACCGGGGAGCTGTTTTTT. This encodes CSTPGEANTGELFF.

In this sample, this clone turned up once. The chain employs TRBV24-1 and TRBJ2-3, with D possibly matching TRBD2 (6 bases). Trimming cost V 5 bases and J 2 bases, with 10 bases left between them. CDR1 KGHDR and CDR2 SFDVKD come from the germline V gene. There are 14 residues in the CDR3. CDR3 residues: CATSAAGLTDTQYF. The CDR3 nucleotides read TGTGCCACCAGTGCGGCGGGACTCACAGATACGCAGTATTTT.

The V and J genes are TRBV19 and TRBJ2-3, with a possible D match to TRBD2 (5 bases). The CDR3 runs 13 residues. Between the trimmed V and J ends, which lost 10 bases and 2 bases, there was a span of 13 bases. The germline gives CDR1 LNHDA, CDR2 SQIVND (reference sequence). The CDR3 nucleotides are TGTGCCACCCACCAGGAGGACACAGATACGCAGTATTTT. Translated: CATHQEDTDTQYF. The variable domain in full, completed from reference TRBV19 and TRBJ2-3, reads DGGITQSPKYLFRKEGQNVTLSCEQNLNHDAMYWYRQDPGQGLRLIYYSQIVNDFQKGDIAEGYSVSREKKESFPLTVTSAQKNPTAFYLCATHQEDTDTQYFGPGTRLTVL.

In this sample, this clone turned up a few times. The rearrangement joins TRBV30 to TRBJ1-5; TRBD1 aligns across 7 bases. This CDR3 is built from 13 residues. Germline CDR1 GTSNPN, CDR2 SVGIG (reference sequence). V trimming: 3 bases; J trimming: 2 bases; junction bases outside the gene matches: 1. The CDR3 region has the DNA TGTGCCTGGAGCGGGACAGGCAATCAGCCCCAGCATTTT. As protein: CAWSGTGNQPQHF.

This chain connects TRBV28 to TRBJ2-4; D is undetermined. The germline V and J ends were trimmed by 2 bases and 0 bases, with 11 bases remaining between them. The V gene's germline CDR1 is MDHEN and CDR2 SYDVKM. This CDR3 spans 16 amino acids. CDR3 region: CASSLVDLTAKNIQYF. CDR3 DNA: TGTGCCAGCAGTTTAGTTGACTTAACAGCCAAAAACATTCAGTACTTC.

The rearrangement uses TRBV10-3 and TRBJ1-6; D perhaps matches TRBD1 (6 bases). Germline CDR1 reads ENHRY; CDR2 reads SYGVKD. Trimming took off 5 bases at V and 0 bases at J, with 14 bases between the two ends. The CDR3 has 17 residues. CDR3 protein: CAISTGQTSSYNSPLHF. CDR3 sequence (DNA): TGTGCCATCAGTACCGGACAGACGAGCTCCTATAATTCACCCCTCCACTTT.

V usage is TRBV24-1 and J usage is TRBJ2-7, with TRBD1 matching over 9 bases. CDR3 length: 14 residues. V shed 5 bases and J 5 bases; nucleotides not matched to a gene: 6. CDR1 is KGHDR and CDR2 is SFDVKD in the germline V gene. CDR3 nucleotides: TGTGCCACCAGTGTGGGACAGGGTACCCACGAGCAGTACTTC. Protein product: CATSVGQGTHEQYF.

CDR3 residues: CAISESGGLTGELFF. The DNA for the CDR3 is TGTGCCATCAGTGAGTCGGGGGGGCTCACCGGGGAGCTGTTTTTT. The chain has TRBV10-3 and TRBJ2-2; TRBD2 is a possible D gene (7 bases). Trimming removed 0 bases at V and 4 bases at J, with 9 bases between. There are 15 residues in the CDR3. CDR1 and CDR2 (germline): ENHRY, SYGVKD.

For the CDR3, the DNA is TGCGCCAGCAGCCTAAGGACTAGCGGGCCCAACACCGGGGAGCTGTTTTTT. Translating it yields CASSLRTSGPNTGELFF. The chain links TRBV4-1 to TRBJ2-2; 11 bases fit TRBD2. V was pared by 4 bases and J by 2 bases, with 6 bases of the junction left unmatched. Germline assignment: CDR1 MGHRA and CDR2 YSYEKL. This CDR3 has 17 residues.

This chain connects TRBV28 to TRBJ2-2; 10 nucleotides agree with TRBD2. Trimming removed 2 bases from V and 0 bases from J; junction bases left unmatched: 3. Germline CDR1 is MDHEN and CDR2 is SYDVKM. The CDR3 extends over 17 amino acids. Here the CDR3 DNA reads TGTGCCAGCAGTTTAATTGGACTAGCGGCGAACACCGGGGAGCTGTTTTTT. Translated, it gives CASSLIGLAANTGELFF.

As for this clone: The same CDR3 can be traced to other DNA sequences in this sample. The chain joins TRBV7-3 to TRBJ1-2; 10 nucleotides align to TRBD1. The CDR3 loop spans 13 amino acids. V dropped 3 bases and J dropped 5; count of bases not matched to a gene: 0. Germline V gene sequence: CDR1 SGHTA, CDR2 FQGTGA. CDR3 residues: CASSLGQGYGYTF. Here the CDR3 DNA reads TGTGCCAGCAGCTTGGGACAGGGGTATGGCTACACCTTC.